Sequencing of this T cell receptor beta chain was carried out in a study of blood T cells in healthy people across ages. A word on this clonotype: As yet, its antigen is unknown.

The second PCR ran roughly 6 to 11 cycles with a sample-barcoded 5' primer and J-beta primers. All cDNA molecules were each tagged by a template-switch adaptor with 12 random nucleotides. TCRdb used MiXCR to reprocess the 5' RACE reads, holding one entry per CDR3 protein. This table holds hundreds of thousands of distinct CDR3 sequences, roughly 60% found once. Germline values: CDR1 SNHLY, CDR2 FYNNEI. After removal of 10 bases from V and 10 bases from J, the junction contained 13 bases not matched to a gene. The CDR3 covers 14 residues. Points from the study as a whole: Long-lived donors carried more naive CD4+ cells and greater diversity than aged donors.

The receptor's source is a man between 25 and 39 years old in good health. This rearrangement joins TRBV2 to TRBJ2-1; 10 positions match TRBD1. Material for sequencing was blood. DNA for the CDR3: TGTGCCAACGCCCGGGACAGGGGTTTATACGAGCAGTTCTTC. Translating it yields CANARDRGLYEQFF.